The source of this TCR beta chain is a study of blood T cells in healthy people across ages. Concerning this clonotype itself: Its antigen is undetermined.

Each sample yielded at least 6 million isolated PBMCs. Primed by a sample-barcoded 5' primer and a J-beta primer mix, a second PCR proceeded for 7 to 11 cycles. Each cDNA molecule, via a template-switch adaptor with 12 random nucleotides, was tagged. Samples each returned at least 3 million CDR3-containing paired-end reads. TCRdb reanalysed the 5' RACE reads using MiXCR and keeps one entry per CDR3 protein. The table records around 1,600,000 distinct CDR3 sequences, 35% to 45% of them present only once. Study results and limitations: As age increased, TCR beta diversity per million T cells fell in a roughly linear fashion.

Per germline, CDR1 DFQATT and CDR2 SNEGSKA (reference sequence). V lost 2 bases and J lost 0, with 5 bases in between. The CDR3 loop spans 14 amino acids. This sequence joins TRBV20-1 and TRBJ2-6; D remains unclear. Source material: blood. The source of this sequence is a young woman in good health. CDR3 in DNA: TGCAGTGCTAGAACCTTCTCTGGGGCCAACGTCCTGACTTTC. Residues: CSARTFSGANVLTF.